This record looks at one T cell receptor (beta chain) sequence and its context. The data derive from a study of blood T cell repertoires in COVID-19. Study summary: Donors in the United States, Italy and Spain gave samples during acute or convalescent COVID-19.

In the original workflow: Amplifying reference gene primers gave estimates of nucleated cell counts. Sequencing used immunoSEQ multiplex PCR; TCRdb keeps in-frame clones, though not all of them. V and J calls and clone size come straight from that table; D and trimming were deduced from the DNA. Found here are fewer than 350,000 clones, about nine tenths of them singletons; the top ten hold roughly 5.2%. Trimming removed 5 bases from V and 3 bases from J, with 14 bases in between. Germline CDR1 is SGHDN and CDR2 is FVKESK. The CDR3 contains 15 residues. Assignments of participants to cohorts depended upon their own reported clinical history.

Sequenced: PBMCs or T cells enriched from blood (not recorded which). This sequence was found in a man in his sixties who had recovered from COVID-19. The chain uses TRBV14 and TRBJ2-1; D gene uncertain. CDR3 DNA: TGTGCCAGCAGCTTCTCCTCGGGTCTCTACAATGAGCAGTTCTTC. As protein: CASSFSSGLYNEQFF.